This T cell receptor beta chain was observed in a study of blood T cell repertoires in COVID-19. Study information: T cells, B-cell-depleted T cells, or PBMCs provided the cDNA or gDNA that served as material.

How the authors handled the data: Nucleated cell number was recorded as an estimate derived from reference gene primer amplification. The method was immunoSEQ multiplex PCR; TCRdb's version includes in-frame clones alone and lacks a portion of them. V and J calls and clone size are as listed in that table; D and trimming were resolved from the DNA. The data show 200,000 or so clones, with roughly nine tenths seen just once and roughly 2% held by the top ten. The ends lost 4 bases at V and 2 bases at J; junction bases unmatched: 7. CDR1 is SGHNT and CDR2 is YYREEE in the germline V gene (reference sequence). The CDR3 runs 17 residues.

The sample was peripheral blood. This sequence was found in a woman aged 45-59 years with acute or convalescent COVID-19. V usage is TRBV5-4 and J usage is TRBJ2-2, with 11 positions matching TRBD2. As DNA, the CDR3 is TGTGCCAGCAGCCCGGGACTAGCGGCGGCCAACACCGGGGAGCTGTTTTTT. Protein sequence: CASSPGLAAANTGELFF.